These 24 T cell receptor beta chains were all obtained from the same sample, sequenced in a study of tumor-infiltrating lymphocytes in primary liver carcinoma. Germline DNA was extracted too, while blood RNA derived from unsorted whole blood. Synthesis of TCR beta cDNA was carried out from 500 ng total RNA with a constant-region primer. Sequencing libraries for TCR beta derived from three nested multiplex PCR rounds that used slightly modified ARM-PCR. The first two PCR rounds used TRBV1-TRBV30 primers with a Cbeta primer, 9 to 11 cycles each. From the multiplex PCR reads, TCRdb called clonotypes with MiXCR, one entry per CDR3 protein. The sample lists some 190,000 distinct CDR3 sequences; about 60% were seen once. The material sequenced was peripheral blood. These receptors all stem from a man in his forties with primary liver carcinoma and hepatitis B virus infection.

This clonotype has a handful of counts. The rearrangement uses TRBV29-1 and TRBJ2-5, with TRBD2 matching 8 bases. This CDR3 region has 14 residues. Trimming took 4 bases from V and 3 from J; bases not matched to a gene: 7. Per the germline V gene, CDR1 is SQVTM and CDR2 is ANQGSEA. CDR3 in DNA: TGCAGCGTTGTCGGGGGGGACATAAAAGAGACCCAGTACTTC. Its translation is CSVVGGDIKETQYF.

The chain links TRBV6-1 to TRBJ2-4; 9 nucleotides match TRBD2. The CDR3 loop spans 19 amino acids. The junction had 11 bases not matched to a gene; V was cut back by 1 base and J by 1 base. The germline CDR1 and CDR2 sequences are MNHNS and SASEGT. CDR3 bases: TGTGCCAGCAGTGAAGAGGCAAGCGGGAGGACTAGCGCCAAAAACATTCAGTACTTC. It specifies CASSEEASGRTSAKNIQYF.

Details on this clonotype: This clone may be a read error of a much larger clone one base away. This chain uses TRBV4-1 with TRBJ2-5, with D unresolved. Germline loops: CDR1 MGHRA, CDR2 YSYEKL. This CDR3 is 15 amino acids long. V was shortened by 2 bases and J by 5 bases, with 15 bases between the two germline ends. In DNA form, the CDR3 reads TGCGCCAGCAGCCAAAAAGAGTTAGTATCGGAGACCCAGTACTTC. Its protein is CASSQKELVSETQYF.

V usage is TRBV11-2 and J usage is TRBJ2-7; unclear D gene. Per germline, CDR1 SGHAT and CDR2 FQNNGV. Trimming removed 2 bases from V and 9 bases from J, with 8 bases in between. The CDR3 is made up of 11 amino acids. The chain's CDR3 is CASSLRGVQYF. The DNA for the CDR3 is TGTGCCAGCAGCTTACGAGGCGTGCAGTACTTC.

This sequence joins TRBV29-1 and TRBJ2-3; 9 bases are a match to TRBD2. J gave up 4 bases and V 0 bases, and 8 bases lay outside the gene matches. Germline CDR1 and CDR2: SQVTM and ANQGSEA. The CDR3 consists of 16 residues. The CDR3 sequence is CSVEDRLAGFADTQYF. The CDR3 bases are TGCAGCGTTGAAGATCGGCTAGCGGGATTTGCAGATACGCAGTATTTT.

J is TRBJ1-5 and V is TRBV6-6, with D possibly being TRBD1 (5 bases). This CDR3 is 17 amino acids long. Trimming removed 2 bases at V and 1 base at J, with 15 bases between. Per germline, CDR1 MNHNY and CDR2 SVGAGI (reference sequence). The CDR3 sequence is CASSYAHQGYSNQPQHF. DNA for the CDR3: TGTGCCAGCAGTTACGCACACCAGGGTTACAGCAATCAGCCCCAGCATTTT.

This chain connects TRBV28 to TRBJ2-7, with 8 bases lining up with TRBD1. This CDR3 region has 14 residues. Trimming took 6 bases from V and 2 from J; bases not matched to a gene: 6. Germline CDR1 reads MDHEN; CDR2 reads SYDVKM. Here the CDR3 reads CASRSLQGAYEQYF. In DNA form, the CDR3 reads TGTGCCAGCAGATCCCTACAGGGGGCCTACGAGCAGTACTTC.

The V and J genes are TRBV7-8 and TRBJ2-2; 7 nucleotides line up with TRBD2. This CDR3 has 16 residues. V lost 1 base, J lost 3 bases, and 5 bases stayed unmatched. Germline CDR1 is SGHVS and CDR2 is FQNEAQ. In DNA form, the CDR3 reads TGTGCCAGCAGCTTAGTGTGGGGGGGTGACACCGGGGAGCTGTTTTTT. Protein sequence: CASSLVWGGDTGELFF. Filled out from reference TRBV7-8 and TRBJ2-2, the complete variable domain reads GAGVSQSPRYKVAKRGQDVALRCDPISGHVSLFWYQQALGQGPEFLTYFQNEAQLDKSGLPSDRFFAERPEGSVSTLKIQRTQQEDSAVYLCASSLVWGGDTGELFFGEGSRLTVL.

Note on this clonotype: A read error may explain this, as a much larger clone is one base away. Here the CDR3 DNA reads TGTGCCAGCAGTTATTCGGGGCGGGACTGCGAGCAGTACTTC. It encodes CASSYSGRDCEQYF. The rearrangement uses TRBV6-9 and TRBJ2-7; a weak D match, TRBD2 (6 bases). Trimming removed 0 bases from V and 6 bases from J, with 12 bases in between. Germline V gives CDR1 MNHGY, CDR2 SVAAGI. CDR3 size: 14 residues.

The V call is TRBV6-1, the J call TRBJ1-1; D gene unclear. The germline V and J ends were trimmed by 6 bases and 0 bases, with 8 bases remaining between them. CDR1 is MNHNS and CDR2 is SASEGT in the germline V gene. This CDR3 region has 13 residues. The CDR3 sequence is CASREKMNTEAFF. The CDR3 nucleotides are TGTGCCAGCAGGGAGAAAATGAACACTGAAGCTTTCTTT.

The V and J genes are TRBV29-1 and TRBJ1-3, with D possibly matching TRBD1 (5 bases). With 2 bases removed from V and 7 bases from J, the gap between germline ends came to 18 bases. Per the germline V gene, CDR1 is SQVTM and CDR2 is ANQGSEA. The CDR3 covers 15 residues. CDR3 loop: CSVEPPGQLSNTIYF. The DNA for the CDR3 is TGCAGCGTTGAACCCCCAGGGCAGTTGTCGAACACCATATATTTT.

About this clonotype: A much bigger clone sits one base away, suggesting this may be a read error. The gene calls are TRBV11-2 and TRBJ2-3; 10 bases are shared with TRBD1. CDR1 and CDR2 (germline): SGHAT, FQNNGV. The CDR3 has 16 residues. The J segment lost 6 bases and the V segment lost 5 bases, leaving 11 bases of the junction unmatched. CDR3 residues: CASSTGTGEQDDTQYF. DNA for the CDR3: TGTGCCAGCAGCACGGGGACAGGGGAACAGGACGATACGCAGTATTTT.

Notes on this clonotype: Possible read error: a much larger clone is one base away. Given the absence of the conserved phenylalanine or tryptophan at the CDR3 end, a read error is likely. CDR3 protein: CAITSTADYEQYL. CDR3 sequence (DNA): TGTGCCATCACCTCGACTGCTGACTACGAGCAGTACCTC. This chain links TRBV10-3 with TRBJ2-7; D gene ambiguous. CDR3 length: 13 amino acids. The germline V gene has CDR1 ENHRY and CDR2 SYGVKD. The germline V and J ends were trimmed by 7 bases and 3 bases, with 13 bases remaining between them.

This clonotype was seen once. V is TRBV6-1 and J is TRBJ2-1; TRBD2 aligns across 13 bases. Looked up from germline, CDR1 is MNHNS and CDR2 is SASEGT. CDR3 length equals 15 residues. The V gene end was trimmed by 8 bases and the J gene end by 6 bases; junction bases not matched to a gene: 7. This chain's CDR3 is CASAPGLAGFNEQFF. The DNA for the CDR3 is TGTGCCAGCGCTCCGGGACTAGCGGGGTTCAATGAGCAGTTCTTC.

Of note for this clonotype: A read error may explain this, as a much larger clone is one base away. This chain links TRBV12-3 or TRBV12-4 with TRBJ2-3, with unresolved D. Trimming pared 5 bases from V and 1 base from J, leaving 7 bases between. The CDR3 has 13 amino acids. The CDR3, as DNA: TGTGCCAGCAGTGTGGACGGCACAGATACGCAGTATTTT. It yields the protein CASSVDGTDTQYF.

The rearrangement joins TRBV7-9 to TRBJ2-3, with 7 bases matching TRBD1. The germline gives CDR1 SEHNR, CDR2 FQNEAQ (reference sequence). The CDR3 has 15 amino acids. Losses at the gene ends were 1 base for V and 2 bases for J; bases not matched to a gene: 3. The CDR3 nucleotides are TGTGCCAGCAGCTTAGGGGACAGCTTCACAGATACGCAGTATTTT. Its translation: CASSLGDSFTDTQYF.

V is TRBV30 and J is TRBJ2-7; 11 bases agree with TRBD2. The CDR3 is 16 residues long. Per germline, CDR1 GTSNPN and CDR2 SVGIG (reference sequence). V gave up 2 bases and J gave up 2 bases; unmatched junction bases: 8. The CDR3: CAWSTPGTSGTYEQYF. As DNA, the CDR3 is TGTGCCTGGAGTACCCCCGGGACTAGCGGAACCTACGAGCAGTACTTC.

V usage is TRBV29-1 and J usage is TRBJ2-1, with 7 bases aligning to TRBD2. J was trimmed by 0 bases and V by 5 bases; bases with no gene match: 13. CDR3 length: 17 amino acids. CDR1 SQVTM and CDR2 ANQGSEA come from the germline V gene. CDR3 residues: CSVPGGSGSASYNEQFF. The CDR3 DNA is TGCAGCGTTCCCGGGGGTAGCGGGTCCGCCTCCTACAATGAGCAGTTCTTC.

The chain has TRBV11-1 and TRBJ2-1; either TRBD1 or TRBD2 may supply D (6 bases each). V was clipped by 6 bases and J by 5 bases, with 14 bases between them. Germline-derived CDR1 and CDR2 are SGHAT and FQDESV (reference sequence). The CDR3 contains 14 residues. CDR3: CASRRQEGHNEQFF. The CDR3 nucleotides are TGTGCCAGCAGGAGACAGGAGGGGCACAATGAGCAGTTCTTC.

The chain combines TRBV13 with TRBJ2-1; no reliable D call. Germline lookup yields CDR1 PRHDT and CDR2 FYEKMQ (reference sequence). The CDR3 is made up of 14 amino acids. Trimming stripped 5 bases from V and 3 bases from J, with 11 bases between. This CDR3 reads CASSPGGVYNEQFF. CDR3 bases: TGTGCCAGCAGCCCCGGCGGTGTCTACAATGAGCAGTTCTTC.

This chain joins TRBV6-5 and TRBJ1-5; weak D call: TRBD1 (5 bases). The end of the DNA fits TRBJ2-3 better, so the J call may be wrong. Germline CDR1 MNHEY, CDR2 SVGAGI. The CDR3 runs 16 residues. The CDR3 is CASSYSAGPPNQPQYF. The CDR3 coding sequence is TGTGCCAGCAGTTACTCGGCAGGGCCCCCCAATCAGCCCCAGTATTTT.

This clonotype was seen more than once but under ten times. A much larger clone lies one base from this, so it may be a read error. This sequence joins TRBV11-2 and TRBJ2-2, with a tentative D call TRBD2 (5 bases). The V gene's germline CDR1 is SGHAT and CDR2 FQNNGV. The CDR3 sequence is 11 residues long. The CDR3 DNA reads as TGTGCCAGCAGCTTAAACGGGGTGCTGTTTTTT. Protein: CASSLNGVLFF.

The chain employs TRBV12-3 or TRBV12-4 and TRBJ1-1; possibly TRBD1 for D (6 bases). The CDR3 consists of 14 residues. V was clipped by 3 bases and J by 1 base, with 9 bases between them. CDR3 sequence: CASSFRGANTEAFF. DNA for the CDR3: TGTGCCAGCAGTTTTAGGGGGGCGAACACTGAAGCTTTCTTT.

CDR3 DNA sequence: TGCAGCGTTGAAGAGGGGGGCAATGAGCAGTTCTTC. Amino acids: CSVEEGGNEQFF. V gene TRBV29-1 combines with J gene TRBJ2-1; TRBD2 is a possible D gene (6 bases). The CDR3 spans 12 residues. V was trimmed by 0 bases and J by 6 bases, leaving 6 bases between them. The germline gives CDR1 SQVTM, CDR2 ANQGSEA.